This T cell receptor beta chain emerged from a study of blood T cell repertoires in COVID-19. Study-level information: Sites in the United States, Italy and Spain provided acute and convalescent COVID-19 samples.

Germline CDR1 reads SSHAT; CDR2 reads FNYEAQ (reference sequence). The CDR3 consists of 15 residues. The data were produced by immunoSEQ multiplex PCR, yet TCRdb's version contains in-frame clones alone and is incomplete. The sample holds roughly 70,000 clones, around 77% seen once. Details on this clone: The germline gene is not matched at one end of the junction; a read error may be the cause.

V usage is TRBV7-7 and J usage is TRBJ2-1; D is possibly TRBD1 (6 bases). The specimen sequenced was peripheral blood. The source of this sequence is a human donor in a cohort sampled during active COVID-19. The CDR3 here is CASSLEQGGYNEQFF. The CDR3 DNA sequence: TGTGCTAGCAGCTTAGAACAGGGTGGGTACAATGAGCAGTTCTTC.